A single sample gave rise to the 6 T cell receptor beta chains below, sequenced in a study of blood T cell repertoires in COVID-19. Assay: immunoSEQ multiplex PCR; the TCRdb copy retains only in-frame clones and omits some. The sample contains around 250,000 clones, about 86% of which appear only once. The specimen was PBMCs or T cells enriched from blood (not recorded which). Every receptor here comes from a man aged 50-59 years who had recovered from COVID-19.

This chain connects TRBV6-5 to TRBJ1-3; TRBD1 is a possible D gene (5 bases). Germline CDR1 is MNHEY and CDR2 is SVGAGI. The CDR3 covers 15 residues. V was shortened by 6 bases and J by 2 bases, with 14 bases between the two germline ends. This CDR3 reads CASRPLTETGNTIYF. The CDR3 DNA reads TGTGCCAGCAGACCTTTGACAGAGACTGGAAACACCATATATTTT.

V gene TRBV7-9 combines with J gene TRBJ2-5; 9 nucleotides line up with TRBD2. V was pared by 4 bases and J by 1 base, with 4 bases of the junction left unmatched. The CDR3 totals 15 residues. Germline loops: CDR1 SEHNR, CDR2 FQNEAQ (reference sequence). This chain's CDR3 is CASSYTAGGQETQYF. DNA for the CDR3: TGTGCCAGCAGCTACACAGCGGGGGGCCAAGAGACCCAGTACTTC.

This clone has only a few counts. The chain carries TRBV20-1 and TRBJ1-5; D is uncertain. This CDR3 has 13 amino acids. Trimming stripped 6 bases from V and 15 bases from J, with 24 bases between. The germline gives CDR1 DFQATT, CDR2 SNEGSKA (reference sequence). CDR3 loop: CSASDAGKPHMHF. In DNA, the CDR3 is TGCAGTGCCAGTGACGCCGGGAAGCCCCATATGCATTTT.

This clone showed up many times. The chain joins TRBV25-1 to TRBJ2-1, with TRBD1 matching 9 bases. The CDR3 consists of 15 residues. V dropped 7 bases and J dropped 2; count of bases not matched to a gene: 6. In germline, CDR1 is MGHDK, CDR2 SYGVNS. CDR3 amino acids: CASTGQGRPYNEQFF. The CDR3 DNA reads TGTGCCAGCACCGGACAGGGGCGACCCTACAATGAGCAGTTCTTC.

The chain combines TRBV7-9 with TRBJ2-3; 10 bases align to TRBD1. Germline trimming cut 6 bases from V and 2 bases from J; bases unmatched to any gene: 8. CDR1 SEHNR and CDR2 FQNEAQ come from the germline V gene (reference sequence). CDR3 length: 16 residues. In DNA, the CDR3 is TGTGCCAGCAGAGCGGGGACAGGGGCCTCCACAGATACGCAGTATTTT. Encoded protein: CASRAGTGASTDTQYF.

The rearrangement joins TRBV4-2 to TRBJ1-2, with D possibly TRBD1 on 5 matching bases. V was pared by 4 bases and J by 7 bases, with 10 bases between. The CDR3 loop spans 12 amino acids. Germline values: CDR1 LGHNA, CDR2 YNFKEQ. The chain's CDR3 is CASSRGTLGYTF. The CDR3 bases are TGTGCCAGCAGCCGCGGGACGCTTGGCTACACCTTC.